Each of the 9 T cell receptor beta chains below was sequenced from the same sample in a study of T cell repertoires in cytomegalovirus infection. These receptors' targets are unknown. Each CDR3 protein gets one entry after TCRdb re-called the reads with MiXCR. The table lists around 430,000 distinct CDR3 sequences, under 45% of them singletons. This sample comprised cultured PBMCs, obtained from culture after CMV antigen stimulation. These receptors all stem from a human donor in good health (CMV status not recorded). Some clones in this sample may be carry-over from other donors' samples.

As regards this clonotype: A read error may produce the germline difference seen at one junction end. This sequence joins TRBV20-1 and TRBJ2-6; TRBD1 matches at 9 bases. Germline assignment: CDR1 DFQATT and CDR2 SNEGSKA (reference sequence). There are 14 residues in the CDR3. The CDR3 DNA reads as TGCAGTGCTTCAACCGGGACAGGGACGGATCGGCGGATTTTC. Translating gives CSASTGTGTDRRIF.

The CDR3 protein is CASSPGTAMNTEAFF. CDR3 nucleotide sequence: TGTGCCAGCAGCCCCGGGACAGCGATGAACACTGAAGCTTTCTTT. The chain combines TRBV7-6 with TRBJ1-1, with TRBD1 identical over 7 bases. The CDR3 is made up of 15 amino acids. Germline CDR1 is SGHVS and CDR2 is FNYEAQ. The J segment lost 0 bases and the V segment lost 5 bases, leaving 6 bases of the junction unmatched.

This clonotype came up many times. The chain couples TRBV7-6 to TRBJ1-5; D unclear. The germline gives CDR1 SGHVS, CDR2 FNYEAQ. Trimming removed 0 bases from V and 6 bases from J, with 6 bases in between. The CDR3 has 13 residues. Here the CDR3 reads CASSLALGQPQHF. The CDR3, as DNA: TGTGCCAGCAGCTTAGCCCTAGGTCAGCCCCAGCATTTT.

This clonotype was seen only a few times. This rearrangement joins TRBV12-3 or TRBV12-4 to TRBJ1-3, with D unresolved. The CDR3 contains 11 residues. With 4 bases removed from V and 8 bases from J, the gap between germline ends came to 6 bases. The CDR3 reads CASSSPDTIYF. The CDR3 coding sequence is TGTGCCAGCAGTTCTCCCGACACCATATATTTT.

The gene calls are TRBV7-2 and TRBJ2-5, with TRBD2 identical over 7 bases. J gave up 2 bases and V 2 bases, and 2 bases lay outside the gene matches. This CDR3 has 14 residues. Germline V gene sequence: CDR1 SGHTA, CDR2 FQGNSA. CDR3 region: CASSLFGRQETQYF. CDR3 nucleotides: TGTGCCAGCAGCTTATTCGGGAGGCAAGAGACCCAGTACTTC.

This clonotype has ten or more counts. The chain uses TRBV12-3 or TRBV12-4 and TRBJ1-5, with D possibly TRBD1 on 5 matching bases. The V gene lost 6 bases and the J gene lost 1 base, with 10 bases spanning the gap. This CDR3 has 14 residues. The CDR3 nucleotides read TGTGCCAGCAGCTTCGGGGACAGCAATCAGCCCCAGCATTTT. Protein product: CASSFGDSNQPQHF.

This clonotype was seen a few times. The rearrangement joins TRBV6-5 to TRBJ1-3; D is uncertain. The V end was cut by 0 bases, the J end by 0 bases, with 6 bases between. Germline V gives CDR1 MNHEY, CDR2 SVGAGI. The CDR3 loop spans 15 amino acids. CDR3 protein: CASSYSAGSGNTIYF. Written as DNA, the CDR3 is TGTGCCAGCAGTTACTCGGCAGGCTCTGGAAACACCATATATTTT.

The chain has TRBV6-2 or TRBV6-3 and TRBJ2-3; 10 nucleotides line up with TRBD2. This CDR3 has 15 residues. Losses at the gene ends were 5 bases for V and 2 bases for J; bases not matched to a gene: 4. Germline V lookup: CDR1 MNHEY, CDR2 SVGEGT. The chain's CDR3 is CASSELAGYTDTQYF. The CDR3 nucleotides read TGTGCCAGCAGTGAACTAGCGGGGTACACAGATACGCAGTATTTT.

This chain joins TRBV27 and TRBJ2-1; possible D gene TRBD1, 5 bases. There are 18 residues in the CDR3. In germline, CDR1 is MNHEY, CDR2 SMNVEV (reference sequence). V lost 3 bases and J lost 6, with 24 bases in between. The CDR3 coding sequence is TGTGCCAGCAGTTTCTCCCATCCCGCCAGGGTTGGATTCAATGAGCAGTTCTTC. Protein product: CASSFSHPARVGFNEQFF.